A single TCR beta chain is shown here with its context. Original processing notes: Estimation of nucleated cell counts was performed using reference gene primer amplification. Sequencing used immunoSEQ multiplex PCR; TCRdb keeps in-frame clones, though not all of them. The V and J calls and clone size are taken from that table; D and trimming were inferred from the DNA. The sample shows 250,000 or so clones, about 87% of them seen only once. Trimming took 6 bases from V and 3 from J; bases not matched to a gene: 5. CDR3 length equals 14 residues. Germline V gene sequence: CDR1 SQVTM, CDR2 ANQGSEA. The data were obtained in a study of blood T cell repertoires in COVID-19. Study-level background: Sites across the United States, Italy and Spain contributed samples from acute and convalescent COVID-19.

This sequence was found in a woman in her 70s with active or convalescent COVID-19. The chain links TRBV29-1 to TRBJ1-5; TRBD1 agrees at 10 bases. Sequencing used peripheral blood. In DNA form, the CDR3 reads TGCAGCGTCCGGACAGGGGGTTCCAATCAGCCCCAGCATTTT. It specifies CSVRTGGSNQPQHF.